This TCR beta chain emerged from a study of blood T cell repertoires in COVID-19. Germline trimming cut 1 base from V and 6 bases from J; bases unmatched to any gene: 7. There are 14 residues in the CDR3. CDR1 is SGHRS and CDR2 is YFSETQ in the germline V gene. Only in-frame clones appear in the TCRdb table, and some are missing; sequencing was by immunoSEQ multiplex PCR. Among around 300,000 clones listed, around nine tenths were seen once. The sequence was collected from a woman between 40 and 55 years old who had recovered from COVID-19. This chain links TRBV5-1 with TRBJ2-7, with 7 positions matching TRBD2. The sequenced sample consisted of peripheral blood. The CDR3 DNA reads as TGCGCCAGCAGCTTGAGCGGGGCCCGGGGCGAGCAGTACTTC. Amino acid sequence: CASSLSGARGEQYF.